This TCR beta chain was identified in a study of T cell repertoires in cytomegalovirus infection. As for the study in general: From public TCR beta signatures came an indication of both CMV infection and matching HLA type.

Whole-study findings and limits: What dominated the ex vivo response were HLA-C-restricted CMV-specific TCR beta clonotypes.

As regards this clonotype: The antigen is not known.

The V end lost 1 base, the J end lost 5 bases, and 17 bases lay between the germline ends. CDR3 length equals 16 residues. TCRdb itself ran the reads through MiXCR, one entry per CDR3 protein. The table shows 200,000 to 300,000 distinct CDR3 sequences, with 12% to 15% occurring only once. This clonotype originated in a human donor in good health (CMV status not recorded). Some clones in this sample may be carry-over from other donors' samples. The sample comprised PBMCs. The rearrangement joins TRBV12-3 or TRBV12-4 to TRBJ2-5; weak D call: TRBD1 (6 bases). This chain's CDR3 is CASSLGVVIQGETQYF. CDR3 DNA: TGTGCCAGCAGTTTAGGTGTGGTGATACAGGGCGAGACCCAGTACTTC.